One sample yielded the 29 T cell receptor beta chains listed below, sequenced in a study of PD-L1 blockade in urothelial cancer (dated by TCRdb to about 2017). This sample's time point label indicates: peripheral blood 6 weeks after treatment start. The library was generated by the immunoSEQ multiplex PCR assay. The source is immuneACCESS, and TCRdb retained only in-frame sequences with V and J called. Part of the clones is not carried over; for the studies checked, unresolved V genes explain less than half of this, and the remainder is unexplained. The sample yields 45,000 to 55,000 clones; about 85% were counted once. The ten largest clones add up to under 2.5% of the sample. Source: PBMCs, taken around atezolizumab (anti-PD-L1) treatment. The receptors were gathered from a man over 45 with urothelial cancer.

The chain recombines TRBV15 with TRBJ2-7, with 8 bases identical to TRBD2. The CDR3 totals 16 residues. From germline, CDR1 is LNHNV and CDR2 YYDKDF (reference sequence). The V segment lost 0 bases and the J segment 7 bases; nucleotides outside the gene matches: 11. The CDR3 sequence is CATSRDFTGGPGEQYF. CDR3 in DNA: TGTGCCACCAGCAGAGATTTTACGGGGGGGCCTGGTGAGCAGTACTTC.

CDR3 in amino acids: CSVEPGTGGFNYGYTF. DNA of the CDR3: TGCAGCGTTGAACCAGGGACAGGGGGCTTTAACTATGGCTACACCTTC. This chain connects TRBV29-1 to TRBJ1-2; 12 bases fit TRBD1. The ends lost 2 bases at V and 1 base at J; junction bases unmatched: 5. The length of the CDR3 is 16 residues. The germline gives CDR1 SQVTM, CDR2 ANQGSEA.

Concerning this clone itself: The junction does not match germline at one end; this may be a read error. The chain is built from TRBV7-2 and TRBJ1-5, with 8 bases lining up with TRBD1. Germline V gives CDR1 SGHTA, CDR2 FQGNSA. There are 12 residues in the CDR3. The CDR3 nucleotides read TGTGCCAGCAGCATAGGACAGGGTTTTTTGTATTTT. Amino acid sequence: CASSIGQGFLYF. Drawing the rest from reference TRBV7-2 and TRBJ1-5, the complete variable domain is GAGVSQSPSNKVTEKGKDVELRCDPISGHTALYWYRQSLGQGLEFLIYFQGNSAPDKSGLPSDRFSAERTGGSVSTLTIQRTQQEDSAVYLCASSIGQGFLYFGDGTRLSIL.

CDR3 loop: CASSLLLGQKNTEAFF. CDR3 nucleotides: TGTGCCAGCAGCTTATTGTTGGGACAGAAGAACACTGAAGCTTTCTTT. The chain employs TRBV6-6 and TRBJ1-1; 7 positions agree with TRBD1. The CDR3 consists of 16 residues. V was clipped by 6 bases and J by 1 base; unmatched bases: 11. Germline CDR1 reads MNHNY; CDR2 reads SVGAGI (reference sequence).

The chain is built from TRBV27 and TRBJ1-6; perhaps TRBD1 as D (6 bases). This CDR3 region has 17 residues. Germline values: CDR1 MNHEY, CDR2 SMNVEV (reference sequence). V was pared by 8 bases and J by 3 bases, with 20 bases between. CDR3: CASATGRVGSYNSPLHF. For the CDR3, the DNA is TGTGCCAGCGCGACAGGTCGTGTCGGCAGCTATAATTCACCCCTCCACTTT.

This chain links TRBV30 with TRBJ2-1; 12 bases agree with TRBD2. The V gene's germline CDR1 is GTSNPN and CDR2 SVGIG (reference sequence). This CDR3 is built from 14 residues. The V gene end was trimmed by 3 bases and the J gene end by 10 bases; junction bases not matched to a gene: 7. The CDR3 spells CAWRTSGGRSEQFF. In DNA, the CDR3 is TGTGCCTGGAGGACTAGCGGGGGCCGGTCGGAGCAGTTCTTC.

The V call is TRBV7-3, the J call TRBJ2-6, with a tentative D call TRBD2 (7 bases). Looked up from germline, CDR1 is SGHTA and CDR2 is FQGTGA. V gave up 5 bases and J gave up 2 bases, with 16 bases separating them. The CDR3 consists of 17 residues. CDR3 region: CASSPRGGLTGANVLTF. The CDR3 coding sequence is TGTGCCAGCAGCCCAAGGGGGGGGCTAACTGGGGCCAACGTCCTGACTTTC.

The CDR3 DNA sequence: TGTGCCAGCAGCCCCCGTTTTCTAGCGGGAGAAAGCTCCTACGAGCAGTACTTC. Protein: CASSPRFLAGESSYEQYF. The chain employs TRBV27 and TRBJ2-7; 10 nucleotides align to TRBD2. Trimming took 6 bases from V and 0 from J; bases not matched to a gene: 14. The CDR3 contains 18 residues. The germline V gene has CDR1 MNHEY and CDR2 SMNVEV (reference sequence).

This rearrangement joins TRBV7-7 to TRBJ2-1, with 10 bases fitting TRBD2. This CDR3 is 17 amino acids long. V shed 4 bases, J shed 6 bases, and the junction held 12 bases outside the gene matches. Germline CDR1 and CDR2: SSHAT and FNYEAQ (reference sequence). CDR3 sequence: CASSSMKSGREGNEQFF. CDR3 in DNA: TGTGCCAGCAGCTCAATGAAAAGCGGGAGGGAGGGCAATGAGCAGTTCTTC.

V usage is TRBV7-9 and J usage is TRBJ2-1; 7 bases are shared with TRBD2. Germline trimming cut 6 bases from V and 5 bases from J; bases unmatched to any gene: 7. The CDR3 covers 14 residues. CDR1 SEHNR and CDR2 FQNEAQ come from the germline V gene (reference sequence). This chain's CDR3 is CASRPGTNNNEQFF. CDR3 nucleotide sequence: TGTGCCAGCAGACCCGGGACTAATAACAATGAGCAGTTCTTC.

CDR3 in amino acids: CASSRFRTYDEAFF. For the CDR3, the DNA is TGTGCCAGCAGCCGGTTTAGGACATATGATGAAGCTTTCTTT. The genes are TRBV14 and TRBJ1-1; maybe TRBD1 (5 bases). The V end was cut by 4 bases, the J end by 7 bases, with 16 bases between. CDR3 length equals 14 residues. In germline, CDR1 is SGHDN, CDR2 FVKESK.

This clone was seen once. This chain links TRBV19 with TRBJ2-6; D perhaps matches TRBD1 (6 bases). CDR1 is LNHDA, CDR2 SQIVND, per germline (reference sequence). The CDR3 runs 13 residues. Trimming pared 5 bases from V and 15 bases from J, leaving 17 bases between. The chain's CDR3 is CASSPKDSPDLTF. The CDR3 DNA reads TGTGCCAGTAGTCCAAAGGACAGCCCAGACCTGACTTTC.

The chain recombines TRBV19 with TRBJ1-4, with 9 bases that match TRBD1. Per germline, CDR1 LNHDA and CDR2 SQIVND (reference sequence). There are 16 residues in the CDR3. V was pared by 3 bases and J by 8 bases, with 10 bases of the junction left unmatched. CDR3 sequence reads: CASSIDSPDRGEKLFF. CDR3 sequence (DNA): TGTGCCAGTAGTATTGATTCCCCCGACAGGGGGGAAAAACTGTTTTTT.

This clone was seen a handful of times. This chain connects TRBV30 to TRBJ1-5; the match to TRBD1 covers 9 bases. This CDR3 spans 14 amino acids. Germline trimming cut 0 bases from V and 8 bases from J; bases unmatched to any gene: 5. CDR1 is GTSNPN, CDR2 SVGIG, per germline (reference sequence). CDR3 DNA: TGTGCCTGGAGTGTACAGGGGGCGGTGGAGCCCCAGCATTTT. Translated: CAWSVQGAVEPQHF.

In DNA, the CDR3 is TGCGCCAGCAGCCTCGAGGGTTATGTAAACAATGAGCAGTTCTTC. Its protein product is CASSLEGYVNNEQFF. The genes are TRBV5-1 and TRBJ2-1, with D possibly being TRBD2 (5 bases). The CDR3 sequence is 15 residues long. CDR1 and CDR2 (germline): SGHRS, YFSETQ. Trimming stripped 4 bases from V and 5 bases from J, with 16 bases between.

This sequence joins TRBV5-6 and TRBJ1-3, with TRBD1 as a possible D gene (5 bases). This CDR3 region has 14 residues. Trimming shortened V by 2 bases and J by 0 bases, and 6 bases separated the two germline ends. Germline V gene data show CDR1 as SGHDT and CDR2 as YYEEEE. The CDR3 DNA sequence: TGTGCCAGCAGCTTCGACAGCTCTGGAAACACCATATATTTT. Protein sequence: CASSFDSSGNTIYF.

This clone was recorded once. This sequence joins TRBV6-4 and TRBJ2-3, with D possibly matching TRBD2 (7 bases). CDR3 length: 16 amino acids. Per the germline V gene, CDR1 is MRHNA and CDR2 is SNTAGT. The V gene lost 3 bases and the J gene lost 5 bases, with 18 bases spanning the gap. CDR3: CASSDSGGWSGDTQYF. DNA of the CDR3: TGTGCCAGCAGTGATTCGGGGGGCTGGTCGGGAGATACGCAGTATTTT.

This chain connects TRBV27 to TRBJ2-3; 10 bases line up with TRBD2. V trimming: 5 bases; J trimming: 5 bases; junction bases outside the gene matches: 13. Germline values: CDR1 MNHEY, CDR2 SMNVEV (reference sequence). The length of the CDR3 is 17 residues. This chain's CDR3 is CASSPIRGGLARDTQYF. The DNA for the CDR3 is TGTGCCAGCAGTCCCATAAGAGGGGGACTAGCGAGAGATACGCAGTATTTT.

The chain recombines TRBV4-3 with TRBJ1-1; no clear D gene. CDR3 length: 15 residues. Germline lookup yields CDR1 LGHNA and CDR2 YSLEER. Trimming removed 0 bases at V and 1 base at J, with 9 bases between. In nucleotides, the CDR3 is TGCGCCAGCAGCCAAGAAGCGGGGAGGAACACTGAAGCTTTCTTT. Amino acids: CASSQEAGRNTEAFF.

The rearrangement uses TRBV9 and TRBJ2-3; 12 bases match TRBD2. V lost 4 bases, J lost 6 bases, and 6 bases stayed unmatched. This CDR3 spans 15 amino acids. Germline CDR1 and CDR2: SGDLS and YYNGEE. The CDR3 nucleotides are TGTGCCAGCAGCCTAGGAACTAGCGGGGGGGATACGCAGTATTTT. Its translation: CASSLGTSGGDTQYF.

The chain recombines TRBV5-5 with TRBJ2-4; D is possibly TRBD1 (6 bases). CDR1 is SGHKS and CDR2 is YYEKEE in the germline V gene (reference sequence). Trimming left V 4 bases short and J 1 base short, with 15 bases between. The CDR3 covers 16 residues. CDR3 sequence: CASSGGGLRAKNIQYF. CDR3 nucleotides: TGTGCCAGCAGCGGGGGCGGGTTGAGGGCCAAAAACATTCAGTACTTC.

The sample holds a few counts of this clone. At one of its ends the junction is not consistent with the germline gene, which may arise from a read error. The V and J genes are TRBV18 and TRBJ2-3, with 9 nucleotides matching TRBD1. CDR3 length: 16 amino acids. Germline CDR1 reads KGHSH; CDR2 reads LQKENI. The CDR3 here is CASSSPEGQGPDTQYF. CDR3 bases: TGTGCCAGCTCATCACCCGAGGGACAGGGACCAGATACGCAGTATTTT.

This clone was counted only a few times. The chain couples TRBV28 to TRBJ1-6; D not resolved. This CDR3 is 14 amino acids long. The germline V gene encodes CDR1 MDHEN and CDR2 SYDVKM. The germline V and J ends were trimmed by 6 bases and 7 bases, with 13 bases remaining between them. The CDR3 nucleotides read TGTGCCAGCAGGCCCCCGGCGAGGAATTCACCCCTCCACTTT. Translated, it gives CASRPPARNSPLHF.

The chain links TRBV9 to TRBJ2-3; D is undetermined. In germline, CDR1 is SGDLS, CDR2 YYNGEE. The CDR3 runs 14 residues. The V end was cut by 0 bases, the J end by 6 bases, with 11 bases between. The CDR3 region has the DNA TGTGCCAGCAGCGTAGCAGTTGGAGCGGATACGCAGTATTTT. It yields the protein CASSVAVGADTQYF. The variable domain in full, completed from reference TRBV9 and TRBJ2-3, reads DSGVTQTPKHLITATGQRVTLRCSPRSGDLSVYWYQQSLDQGLQFLIQYYNGEERAKGNILERFSAQQFPDLHSELNLSSLELGDSALYFCASSVAVGADTQYFGPGTRLTVL.

V and J are TRBV5-4 and TRBJ1-5, with 7 nucleotides matching TRBD1. Trimming took 4 bases from V and 5 from J; bases not matched to a gene: 12. CDR3 length: 16 residues. Germline CDR1 and CDR2: SGHNT and YYREEE (reference sequence). The CDR3 sequence is CASSRFKQGNYQPQHF. CDR3 nucleotides: TGTGCCAGCAGCCGATTTAAACAGGGGAATTATCAGCCCCAGCATTTT.

This clone has only one observation. This sequence joins TRBV25-1 and TRBJ2-7; TRBD1 agrees at 7 bases. V gave up 8 bases and J gave up 4 bases; unmatched junction bases: 11. This CDR3 region has 14 residues. The V gene's germline CDR1 is MGHDK and CDR2 SYGVNS. The CDR3 coding sequence is TGTGCCAGCCAGGGGACAGATAAACATTACGAGCAGTACTTC. Residues: CASQGTDKHYEQYF.

This clone was found a few times. The chain has TRBV25-1 and TRBJ2-3, with a tentative D call TRBD1 (6 bases). CDR1 is MGHDK, CDR2 SYGVNS, per germline. CDR3 length: 11 amino acids. The V and J ends lost 7 bases and 8 bases respectively, with 10 bases between them. CDR3 nucleotide sequence: TGTGCCAGCAACAGGGCGGGTACGCAGTATTTT. Translated: CASNRAGTQYF.

The J gene is TRBJ2-1, the V gene TRBV10-1, with 8 nucleotides matching TRBD1. Germline loops: CDR1 WNHNN, CDR2 SYGVQD (reference sequence). J lost 4 bases, V lost 3 bases, and 5 bases had no gene match. CDR3 length equals 15 residues. CDR3 region: CASSDPTGEYNEQFF. DNA of the CDR3: TGCGCCAGCAGTGACCCGACAGGGGAATACAATGAGCAGTTCTTC.

This clone has a single count. This sequence joins TRBV21-1 and TRBJ1-1; TRBD1 reflects the table's D call only, with no check against the DNA. TRBV21-1 is labeled a pseudogene. The CDR3 extends over 18 amino acids. Written as DNA, the CDR3 is TGTGCCAGCAGCAATGGCCCTCCGGGACAGACTATGAACACTGAAGCTTTCTTT. This codes for CASSNGPPGQTMNTEAFF.